This TCR beta chain was obtained from a study of beta chain features in type 1 diabetes. Whole-study results and caveats: Shortening that was moderate but significant affected the TCRB CDR3s of Type 1 diabetes patients in all four CD4+ subsets. For patients and controls alike, PCR might favor shorter templates to the same degree.

The V gene lost 8 bases and the J gene lost 0 bases, with 5 bases spanning the gap. Germline V CDR1 and CDR2: SNHLY, FYNNEI. CDR3 size: 13 residues. Of the isolated RNA, all was reverse transcribed, and so the sequenced material was expressed TCRB transcripts. Profiling relied on immunoSEQ multiplex PCR, and the TCRdb table lists in-frame clones only, not all of them. The table records under 350,000 clones, more than 13% of them present only once. Remarks on this clone: No antigen is known for it.

The receptor was isolated from a man aged 30-40 years with type 1 diabetes. Sample: naive CD4+ T cells from blood. The gene calls are TRBV2 and TRBJ2-6; a weak D match, TRBD2 (5 bases). The CDR3 DNA reads TGTGCCAGCGGGAGCTCTGGGGCCAACGTCCTGACTTTC. Translation: CASGSSGANVLTF.